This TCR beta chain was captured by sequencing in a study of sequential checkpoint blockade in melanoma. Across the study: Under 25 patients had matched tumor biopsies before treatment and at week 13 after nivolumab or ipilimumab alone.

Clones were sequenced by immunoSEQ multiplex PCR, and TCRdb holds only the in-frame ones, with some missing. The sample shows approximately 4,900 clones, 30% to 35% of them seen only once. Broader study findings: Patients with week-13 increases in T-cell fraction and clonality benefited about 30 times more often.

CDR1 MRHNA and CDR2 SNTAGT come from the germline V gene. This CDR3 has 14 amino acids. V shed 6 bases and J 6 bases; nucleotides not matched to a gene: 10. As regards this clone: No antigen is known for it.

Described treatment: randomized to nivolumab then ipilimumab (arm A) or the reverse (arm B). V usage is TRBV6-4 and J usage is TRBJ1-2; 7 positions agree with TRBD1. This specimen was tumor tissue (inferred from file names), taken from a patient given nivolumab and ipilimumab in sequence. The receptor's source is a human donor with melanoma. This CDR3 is CASRPPTGLNGYTF. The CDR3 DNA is TGTGCCAGCAGACCACCGACAGGGCTTAATGGCTACACCTTC.